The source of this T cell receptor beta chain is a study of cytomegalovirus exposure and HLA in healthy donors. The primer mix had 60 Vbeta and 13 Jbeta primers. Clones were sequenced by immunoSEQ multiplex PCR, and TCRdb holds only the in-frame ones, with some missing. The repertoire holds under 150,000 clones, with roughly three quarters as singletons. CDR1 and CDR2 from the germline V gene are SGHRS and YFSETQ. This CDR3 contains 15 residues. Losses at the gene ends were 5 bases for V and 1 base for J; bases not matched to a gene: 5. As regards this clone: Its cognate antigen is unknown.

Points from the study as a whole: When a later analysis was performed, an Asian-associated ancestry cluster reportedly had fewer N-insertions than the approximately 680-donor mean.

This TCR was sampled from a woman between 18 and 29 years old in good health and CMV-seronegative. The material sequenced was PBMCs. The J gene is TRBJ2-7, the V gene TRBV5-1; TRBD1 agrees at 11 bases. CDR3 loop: CASRRDRGASYEQYF. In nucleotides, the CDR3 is TGCGCCAGCAGGCGGGACAGGGGGGCTTCCTACGAGCAGTACTTC.